The subject of this entry is one TCR beta chain. Its antigen is currently unknown. A roughly 200 ng quantity of DNA, roughly 29,000 T cell genomes, went into the sorted-subset replicate PCRs. In the original processing: Owing to the provision of junction-only sequences devoid of quality scores by immunoSEQ, filtering differed. Method: immunoSEQ multiplex PCR; TCRdb's copy keeps in-frame clones and lacks some. V and J calls and clone size are copied from that table; D and trimming were computed from the DNA. Of 1 million to 1.2 million clones listed, about 72% are singletons. The data derive from a study of shared clonotypes between healthy human individuals. Study observations and caveats: What limited the represented genetic and exposure-history diversity was the small number of donors.

The CDR3 runs 16 residues. Per germline, CDR1 KGHSH and CDR2 LQKENI. Trimming pared 5 bases from V and 5 bases from J, leaving 20 bases between. Input material: memory CD4+ T cells from PBMCs. The subset here: CD45RA-negative fraction. This TCR came from a man between 18 and 35 years old in good health. Some clones in this sample may be carry-over from other donors' samples. The rearrangement links TRBV18 to TRBJ2-3, with D possibly matching TRBD2 (5 bases). CDR3 amino acids: CASSSAYRLAGDTQYF. The CDR3 DNA reads TGTGCCAGCTCATCCGCATATCGTTTGGCGGGAGATACGCAGTATTTT.